Listed below are T cell receptor beta chains from one sample, sequenced in a study of blood T cell repertoires in COVID-19. Clones were sequenced by immunoSEQ multiplex PCR, and TCRdb holds only the in-frame ones, with some missing. The sample records about 270,000 clones, around nine tenths being singletons. Sequencing input: peripheral blood. These receptors were collected from a middle-aged man with active or convalescent COVID-19. Each CDR3 is given with its conserved first and last residue. The D gene is left open where the match is weak. Rows may omit the clone size; those that give it use once, few, many or a size class.

j_call clone_size v_call d_call cdr3_nt cdr3_aa
TRBJ1-6 - TRBV30 - TGTGCCTACGAGACAGAGAGTAATTCACCCCTCCACTTT CAYETESNSPLHF
TRBJ2-2 - TRBV5-1 TRBD1 TGCGCCAGCAGCGATCAGGGGGTGAGCGGGGAGCTGTTTTTT CASSDQGVSGELFF
TRBJ2-1 - TRBV19 - TGTGCCAGTAGTATGGGGGCAGACAATGAGCAGTTCTTC CASSMGADNEQFF
TRBJ2-3 once TRBV7-3 - TGTGCCAGCAGCTTAAAGGGGACACCGGGTTTTTTTAGCCTTATTACTAGCACAGATACGCAGTATTTT CASSLKGTPGFFSLITSTDTQYF
TRBJ2-3 - TRBV29-1 - TGCAGCGCTCGAACGACAGATAACACAGATACGCAGTATTTT CSARTTDNTDTQYF
TRBJ1-5 - TRBV28 - TGTGCCAGCAGAAGTCCCGCGTCCATCTTCAATCAGCCCCAGCATTTT CASRSPASIFNQPQHF
TRBJ2-6 few TRBV28 - TGTGCCAGCAGTACCCGCACCTTAGGAGGGGCTGGGGCCAACGTCCTGACTTTC CASSTRTLGGAGANVLTF
TRBJ1-2 - TRBV12-5 - TGTGCTAGTGGTTTGGCCCCAGGGAGGTTGAGTTATACGGACTATGGCTACACCTTC CASGLAPGRLSYTDYGYTF
TRBJ2-2 - TRBV6-6 TRBD2 TGTGCCAGCAGACCCCCCGGGGGGACCGGGGAGCTGTTTTTT CASRPPGGTGELFF
TRBJ2-5 - TRBV2 - TGTGCCAGCAGTCTGGGGTGGGGGGAAGAGACCCAGTACTTC CASSLGWGEETQYF
TRBJ2-3 few TRBV28 - TGTGCCAGCAGTACCGGACATGGACGAGAAGATACGCAGTATTTT CASSTGHGREDTQYF
TRBJ1-3 - TRBV3-1/TRBV3-2 TRBD1 TGTGCCAGCAGCCCTCCGGGACAGAAGGGAAACACCATATATTTT CASSPPGQKGNTIYF
TRBJ2-3 - TRBV9 TRBD2 TGTGCCAGCAGCGTGGGAGCGGGGATTGATACGCAGTATTTT CASSVGAGIDTQYF
TRBJ2-4 - TRBV6-6 TRBD1 TGTGCCAGTTCGAGCCGGGACAGGGTCTCTGGGAACATTCAGTACTTC CASSSRDRVSGNIQYF
TRBJ1-1 - TRBV3-1/TRBV3-2 - TGTGCCAGCAGCCAAGGACCCGAGGTTGAAGCTTTCTTT CASSQGPEVEAFF
TRBJ1-2 - TRBV11-2 TRBD1 TGTGCCAGCAGCTTGAGTAGGACAGGTCCCTATGGCTACACCTTC CASSLSRTGPYGYTF
TRBJ1-3 - TRBV18 TRBD1 TGTGCCAGCTCATGGACAGGGGGCCTCTCTGGAAACACCATATATTTT CASSWTGGLSGNTIYF
TRBJ1-6 - TRBV2 - TGTGCCAGCACCCAGGGGTTGGGTTCACCCCTCCACTTT CASTQGLGSPLHF
TRBJ2-3 - TRBV5-5 - TGTGCCAGCAGCCCCTTGAACAGACGCACAGATACGCAGTATTTT CASSPLNRRTDTQYF
TRBJ2-3 once TRBV2 - TGTGCCAGCAGTGCGGGGGATACGCAGTATTTT CASSAGDTQYF
TRBJ1-1 - TRBV5-8 - TGTGCCAGCAGCTTGCGACATAGTGACAGCGAAGCTTTCTTT CASSLRHSDSEAFF
TRBJ2-2 - TRBV5-1 - TGCGCCAGCAGCTTGGGGCCCGGGGAGCTGTTTTTT CASSLGPGELFF
TRBJ2-7 - TRBV4-1 TRBD1 TGCGCCAGCAGCCATGCCGGGACAGTCGGCGAGCAGTACTTC CASSHAGTVGEQYF
TRBJ2-3 - TRBV7-2 - TGTGCCAGCAGCTTCGCCCAGGGTGCAGATACGCAGTATTTT CASSFAQGADTQYF
TRBJ1-2 - TRBV2 - TGTGCCAGCAGTGTGGACCGGGAGTATGGCTACACCTTC CASSVDREYGYTF
TRBJ2-1 once TRBV7-9 TRBD2 TGTGCCAGCAGCATACTAGCGGGGGGGACCTACAATGAGCAGTTCTTC CASSILAGGTYNEQFF
TRBJ2-7 - TRBV5-4 TRBD1 TGTGCCAGCAGCCAGAACCCCACAGGGGTCTCCTACGAGCAGTACTTC CASSQNPTGVSYEQYF
TRBJ2-5 - TRBV15 - TGTGCCACCAGCAGAGAAGCGGTTCAAGAGACCCAGTACTTC CATSREAVQETQYF
TRBJ2-3 - TRBV19 - TGTGCCACCGGGTTCGGGGGAAAAACAGATACGCAGTATTTT CATGFGGKTDTQYF
TRBJ2-2 - TRBV5-5 - TGTGCCAGCAGCTTGCAGGGTGACACCGGGGAGCTGTTTTTT CASSLQGDTGELFF
TRBJ2-7 - TRBV10-2 - TGCGCCAGCGCCCCCCTCGTGGGAGGAACCTCTGATGAGCAGTACTTC CASAPLVGGTSDEQYF
TRBJ1-4 - TRBV5-5 - TGTGCCAGCAGCTTGGAACAGGGAGGGAATGAAAAACTGTTTTTT CASSLEQGGNEKLFF
TRBJ2-1 - TRBV7-2 - TGTGCCAGCAGCCCCCCAGGGATGTACTATGAGCAGTTCTTC CASSPPGMYYEQFF
TRBJ1-4 - TRBV19 - TGTGCCAGTAGTACCTCCAGTGCAACTAATGAAAAACTGTTTTTT CASSTSSATNEKLFF
TRBJ2-4 - TRBV19 - TGTGCCAGTAGTAGTGGGGGGGGCGACATTCAGTACTTC CASSSGGGDIQYF
TRBJ1-1 - TRBV9 - TGTGCCAGCAGCCCGCAGGGTATCGCTGAAGCTTTCTTT CASSPQGIAEAFF
TRBJ1-5 - TRBV2 - TGTGCCAGCAGTGAAGGGGAGGGGCGCAATCAGCCCCAGCATTTT CASSEGEGRNQPQHF
TRBJ1-6 - TRBV27 TRBD1 TGTGCCAGCAGTACAACGACAGGGACTCGATCACCCCTCCACTTT CASSTTTGTRSPLHF
TRBJ1-4 - TRBV18 TRBD1 TGTGCCAGCTCACCTTCCGGGACAGGGGAGGAAAAACTGTTTTTT CASSPSGTGEEKLFF
TRBJ2-7 - TRBV5-1 TRBD1 TGCGCCAGCAGCTTGGGGGGACAGGGCCCGTCCTACGAGCAGTACTTC CASSLGGQGPSYEQYF